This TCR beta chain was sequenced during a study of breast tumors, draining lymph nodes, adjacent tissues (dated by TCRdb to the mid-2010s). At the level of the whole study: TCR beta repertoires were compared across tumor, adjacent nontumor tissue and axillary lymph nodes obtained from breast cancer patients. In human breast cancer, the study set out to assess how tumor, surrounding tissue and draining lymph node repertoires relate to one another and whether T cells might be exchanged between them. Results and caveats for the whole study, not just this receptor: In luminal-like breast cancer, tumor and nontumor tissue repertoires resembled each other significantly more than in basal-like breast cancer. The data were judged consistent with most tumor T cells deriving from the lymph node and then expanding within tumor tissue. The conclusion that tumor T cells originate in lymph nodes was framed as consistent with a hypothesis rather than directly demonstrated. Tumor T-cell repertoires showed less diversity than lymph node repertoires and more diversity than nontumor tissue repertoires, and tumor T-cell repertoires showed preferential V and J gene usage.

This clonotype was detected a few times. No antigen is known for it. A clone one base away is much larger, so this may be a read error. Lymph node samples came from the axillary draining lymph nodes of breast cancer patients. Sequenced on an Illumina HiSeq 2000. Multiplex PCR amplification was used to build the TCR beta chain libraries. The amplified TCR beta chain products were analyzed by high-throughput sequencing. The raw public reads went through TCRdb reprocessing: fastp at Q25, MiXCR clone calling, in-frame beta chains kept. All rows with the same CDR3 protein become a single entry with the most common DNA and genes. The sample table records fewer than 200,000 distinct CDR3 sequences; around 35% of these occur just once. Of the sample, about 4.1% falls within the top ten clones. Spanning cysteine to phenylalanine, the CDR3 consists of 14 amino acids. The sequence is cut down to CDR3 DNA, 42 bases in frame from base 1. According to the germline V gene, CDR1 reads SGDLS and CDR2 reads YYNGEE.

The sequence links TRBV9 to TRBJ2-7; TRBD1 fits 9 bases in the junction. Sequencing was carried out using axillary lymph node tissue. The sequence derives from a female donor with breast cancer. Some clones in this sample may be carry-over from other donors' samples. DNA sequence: TGTGCCAGCAGCGAGGGACAGGGAGGGTCGGGGCAGTCCTTC. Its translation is CASSEGQGGSGQSF.